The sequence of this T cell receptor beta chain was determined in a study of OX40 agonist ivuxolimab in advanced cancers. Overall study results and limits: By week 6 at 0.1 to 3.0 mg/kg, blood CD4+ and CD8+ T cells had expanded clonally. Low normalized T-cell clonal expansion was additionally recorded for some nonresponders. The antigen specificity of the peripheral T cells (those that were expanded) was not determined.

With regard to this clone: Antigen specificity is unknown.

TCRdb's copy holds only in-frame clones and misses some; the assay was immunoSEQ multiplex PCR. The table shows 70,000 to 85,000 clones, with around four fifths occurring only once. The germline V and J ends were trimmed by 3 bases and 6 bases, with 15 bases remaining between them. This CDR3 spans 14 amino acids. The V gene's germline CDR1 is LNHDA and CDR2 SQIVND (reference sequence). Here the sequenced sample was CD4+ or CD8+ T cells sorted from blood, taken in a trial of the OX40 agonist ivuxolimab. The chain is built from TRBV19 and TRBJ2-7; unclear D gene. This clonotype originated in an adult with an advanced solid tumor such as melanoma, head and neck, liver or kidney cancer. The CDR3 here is CASSILRDTGEQYV. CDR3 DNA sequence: TGTGCCAGTAGTATCCTAAGGGATACCGGCGAGCAGTACGTC.